Presented here are 17 T cell receptor beta chains from one specimen sequenced in a study of blood T cell repertoires in COVID-19. TCRdb keeps only in-frame clones here, not all; method: immunoSEQ multiplex PCR. The sample has 100,000 to 150,000 clones; approximately 85% are singletons. The specimen sequenced was peripheral blood. Receptors originate from a woman aged 80 or over with COVID-19, enrolled during active disease.

The V and J genes are TRBV13 and TRBJ1-4, with D possibly matching TRBD1 (5 bases). V gave up 0 bases and J gave up 4 bases, with 9 bases separating them. CDR1 is PRHDT and CDR2 is FYEKMQ in the germline V gene (reference sequence). There are 15 residues in the CDR3. CDR3 residues: CASSLGLGGNEKLFF. CDR3 nucleotides: TGTGCCAGCAGCTTAGGCCTGGGGGGTAATGAAAAACTGTTTTTT.

The V and J genes are TRBV3-1 (or the pseudogene TRBV3-2) and TRBJ2-7; TRBD1 matches 9 bases. The ends lost 2 bases at V and 3 bases at J; junction bases unmatched: 5. CDR1 and CDR2 from the germline V gene are LGHDT and YNNKEL (reference sequence). This CDR3 region has 15 residues. The CDR3 bases are TGTGCCAGCAGCCAAACTCCGGGACAGGGCTACGAGCAGTACTTC. As protein: CASSQTPGQGYEQYF.

V gene TRBV9 combines with J gene TRBJ2-7; a weak D match, TRBD2 (5 bases). The V gene lost 4 bases and the J gene lost 1 base, with 21 bases spanning the gap. The CDR3 spans 17 residues. CDR1 SGDLS and CDR2 YYNGEE come from the germline V gene. DNA for the CDR3: TGTGCCAGCAGCCCAAGTGGTGCCGGGATAGGGTCCTACGAGCAGTACTTC. Its protein product is CASSPSGAGIGSYEQYF. Complete variable domain (other parts from reference TRBV9 and TRBJ2-7): DSGVTQTPKHLITATGQRVTLRCSPRSGDLSVYWYQQSLDQGLQFLIQYYNGEERAKGNILERFSAQQFPDLHSELNLSSLELGDSALYFCASSPSGAGIGSYEQYFGPGTRLTVT.

The rearrangement links TRBV7-2 to TRBJ1-1; D may be TRBD1 (6 bases). The CDR3 is 14 residues long. V was trimmed by 5 bases and J by 5 bases, leaving 15 bases between them. The germline CDR1 and CDR2 sequences are SGHTA and FQGNSA. The CDR3 protein is CASSPYRVSTEAFF. For the CDR3, the DNA is TGTGCCAGCAGCCCATACAGGGTCTCGACTGAAGCTTTCTTT.

As concerns this clone: The same CDR3 is also encoded by other DNA sequences in this sample. The rearrangement joins TRBV3-1 (or the pseudogene TRBV3-2) to TRBJ1-2; 7 nucleotides align to TRBD1. Germline V gives CDR1 LGHDT, CDR2 YNNKEL (reference sequence). V dropped 1 base and J dropped 4; count of bases not matched to a gene: 3. This CDR3 spans 14 amino acids. CDR3 loop: CASSQGQGGYGYTF. DNA of the CDR3: TGTGCCAGCAGCCAAGGACAGGGCGGCTATGGCTACACCTTC.

The gene calls are TRBV4-2 and TRBJ2-1; D unclear. Per the germline V gene, CDR1 is LGHNA and CDR2 is YNFKEQ. V was cut by 0 bases and J by 7 bases, with 16 bases left in between. This CDR3 comprises 16 residues. The CDR3 is CASSQDRLQIENEQFF. CDR3 nucleotides: TGTGCCAGCAGCCAAGACCGGCTACAGATTGAGAATGAGCAGTTCTTC.

This chain uses TRBV10-3 with TRBJ2-1; perhaps TRBD2 as D (5 bases). The germline gives CDR1 ENHRY, CDR2 SYGVKD. Trimming removed 3 bases from V and 6 bases from J, with 12 bases in between. This CDR3 contains 14 residues. The CDR3 region has the DNA TGTGCCATCAGTGAAGGGAGTACCACCAATGAGCAGTTCTTC. Its protein is CAISEGSTTNEQFF.

This chain links TRBV6-6 with TRBJ2-7; TRBD1 aligns across 7 bases. With V trimmed by 6 bases and J by 3 bases, 11 bases remained unmatched. The CDR3 spans 15 residues. The germline CDR1 and CDR2 sequences are MNHNY and SVGAGI (reference sequence). The CDR3 is CASRPQGVRDYEQYF. In DNA, the CDR3 is TGTGCCAGCAGACCGCAGGGGGTAAGGGACTACGAGCAGTACTTC.

The chain carries TRBV28 and TRBJ2-7; 8 positions match TRBD2. This CDR3 spans 15 amino acids. V was clipped by 4 bases and J by 3 bases; unmatched bases: 8. In germline, CDR1 is MDHEN, CDR2 SYDVKM. The CDR3 coding sequence is TGTGCCAGCAGTTCCGTTAGCGGGACCCTCTACGAGCAGTACTTC. Protein: CASSSVSGTLYEQYF.

The chain couples TRBV5-1 to TRBJ2-1; a possible D gene is TRBD1 (5 bases). The CDR3 loop spans 14 amino acids. Germline V CDR1 and CDR2: SGHRS, YFSETQ. With 1 base removed from V and 6 bases from J, the gap between germline ends came to 11 bases. The CDR3 protein is CASSLIQGINEQFF. Here the CDR3 DNA reads TGCGCCAGCAGCTTGATTCAGGGAATCAATGAGCAGTTCTTC.

This clone was detected once. CDR3 nucleotide sequence: TGTGCCAGCAGCGACGGGACAGCCCCCGCCTATGGCTACACCTTC. Residues: CASSDGTAPAYGYTF. The chain links TRBV14 to TRBJ1-2; 7 bases align to TRBD1. Per the germline V gene, CDR1 is SGHDN and CDR2 is FVKESK. The CDR3 has 15 amino acids. Trimming at V came to 5 bases and at J to 4 bases, leaving 10 bases not matched to a gene. The full variable domain, with the rest looked up from reference TRBV14 and TRBJ1-2, is EAGVTQFPSHSVIEKGQTVTLRCDPISGHDNLYWYRRVMGKEIKFLLHFVKESKQDESGMPNNRFLAERTGGTYSTLKVQPAELEDSGVYFCASSDGTAPAYGYTFGSGTRLTVV.

The chain couples TRBV28 to TRBJ2-1; no firm D call. The CDR3 spans 14 residues. The V and J ends lost 3 bases and 3 bases respectively, with 9 bases between them. Germline lookup yields CDR1 MDHEN and CDR2 SYDVKM. The CDR3 reads CASSLRAVYNEQFF. The DNA of the CDR3 is TGTGCCAGCAGTTTGCGAGCTGTCTACAATGAGCAGTTCTTC. Combining the CDR3 with reference TRBV28 and TRBJ2-1 gives the whole variable domain DVKVTQSSRYLVKRTGEKVFLECVQDMDHENMFWYRQDPGLGLRLIYFSYDVKMKEKGDIPEGYSVSREKKERFSLILESASTNQTSMYLCASSLRAVYNEQFFGPGTRLTVL.

The chain links TRBV7-3 to TRBJ2-3, with a possible D match to TRBD1 (5 bases). Germline V CDR1 and CDR2: SGHTA, FQGTGA. The CDR3 covers 14 residues. V lost 2 bases to trimming and J lost 4 bases, with 10 bases between them. This CDR3 is CASSLGDSSDTQYF. Written as DNA, the CDR3 is TGTGCCAGCAGCTTAGGAGACAGCTCAGATACGCAGTATTTT.

This chain connects TRBV2 to TRBJ1-3, with 10 bases lining up with TRBD1. The CDR3 covers 13 residues. J gave up 7 bases and V 6 bases, and 3 bases lay outside the gene matches. Germline V gene sequence: CDR1 SNHLY, CDR2 FYNNEI. CDR3 region: CASRSGQGNTIYF. CDR3 bases: TGTGCCAGCAGGTCGGGACAGGGGAACACCATATATTTT.

DNA of the CDR3: TGTGCCAGCAGCTGGGGAGTCGGGGGCACCGGGGAGCTGTTTTTT. Translation gives CASSWGVGGTGELFF. The V and J genes are TRBV7-2 and TRBJ2-2; D is possibly TRBD2 (6 bases). V was pared by 4 bases and J by 4 bases, with 13 bases between. Germline lookup yields CDR1 SGHTA and CDR2 FQGNSA. There are 15 residues in the CDR3.

The chain recombines TRBV11-2 with TRBJ2-3; 10 nucleotides line up with TRBD1. The J segment lost 2 bases and the V segment lost 0 bases, leaving 8 bases of the junction unmatched. The germline CDR1 and CDR2 sequences are SGHAT and FQNNGV. The CDR3 sequence is 18 residues long. The CDR3 coding sequence is TGTGCCAGCAGCTTAGATTTACCCGGGACAGGGGCCACAGATACGCAGTATTTT. This sequence encodes CASSLDLPGTGATDTQYF.

This chain joins TRBV5-4 and TRBJ2-7, with 12 bases identical to TRBD1. The germline CDR1 and CDR2 sequences are SGHNT and YYREEE (reference sequence). The V segment lost 4 bases and the J segment 7 bases; nucleotides outside the gene matches: 9. The CDR3 is 15 residues long. The CDR3 sequence is CASSLRDRGLGEQYF. Here the CDR3 DNA reads TGTGCCAGCAGCCTCCGGGACAGGGGGCTGGGGGAGCAGTACTTC.